A selection of T cell receptor beta chains follows, all from one sample in a study of tumor and adjacent non-tumor tissue in lung cancer. TCRdb analysed the multiplex PCR reads with MiXCR anew, one entry per CDR3 protein. The table includes around 74,000 distinct CDR3 sequences, roughly 70% detected once. Sequenced material: lung tumor tissue. These receptors came from a woman in her 70s with non-small cell lung cancer. Both conserved end residues are part of each CDR3. The D gene is left open where the match is weak. The size field is filled for only some rows; it gives once, few, many or a size class.

NA	TRBV6-6	NA	TRBJ2-7	13	TGTGTCAGTAGTCCATTCGGGGACAACGAGCAGTACTTC	CVSSPFGDNEQYF
NA	TRBV30	NA	TRBJ2-7	13	TGCGCCTGGAGAAAGGTGGGCCCCTACGAGCAGTACTTC	CAWRKVGPYEQYF
NA	TRBV28	NA	TRBJ2-1	15	TGTGCCAGCAGTTTGGTAGTGTCTACCTACAAAGAGCAGTTCTTC	CASSLVVSTYKEQFF
NA	TRBV6-1	TRBD2	TRBJ2-1	15	TGTGCCAGCAGTAACGGGAATAGCGGGAGCAATGAGCAGTTCTTC	CASSNGNSGSNEQFF
many	TRBV6-2/TRBV6-3	NA	TRBJ2-3	12	TGTGCCAGCAGCCCCGTCTCTTATACGCAGTATTTT	CASSPVSYTQYF
NA	TRBV10-3	NA	TRBJ1-2	16	TGTGCCATCAGTTCTGATCCAGGGATAGGGTACTATGGCTACACCTTC	CAISSDPGIGYYGYTF
NA	TRBV5-5	NA	TRBJ1-1	16	TGTGCCAGCAGCATGCTAACGTGGGAGAGTAACGCTGAAGCTTTCTTT	CASSMLTWESNAEAFF
NA	TRBV11-2	TRBD2	TRBJ2-3	18	TGTGCCAGCAGCTTCTTAACTAGCGGAGCCTCTAACACAGATACGCAGTATTTT	CASSFLTSGASNTDTQYF
NA	TRBV28	TRBD2	TRBJ2-1	16	TGTGCCAGCAGTGTCACTAGCGTTCGAGGAGAGTATGAGCAGTTCTTC	CASSVTSVRGEYEQFF
few	TRBV5-4	TRBD1	TRBJ2-3	17	TGTGCCAGCAGCACAGGATCCGGGGCAGGGGGCTTAGATACGCAGTATTTT	CASSTGSGAGGLDTQYF
NA	TRBV5-6	NA	TRBJ2-7	15	TGTGCCAGCAGGTTGGAGGGGGAGGGCCTCTACGGGCAGTACTTC	CASRLEGEGLYGQYF
few	TRBV5-1	TRBD1	TRBJ1-4	17	TGCGCCAGCAGCATAAATCTTAGGACAGGGGCTAATGAAAAACTGTTTTTT	CASSINLRTGANEKLFF
NA	TRBV4-1	TRBD2	TRBJ2-5	18	TGCGCCAGCAGCCAATCCCCAGCGGTGCCAGCGGGATCGGAGATCCAGTACTTC	CASSQSPAVPAGSEIQYF
NA	TRBV7-9	TRBD1	TRBJ1-5	16	TGTGCCAGCAGTTTATATACAGGGGCCGACGATCAGCCCCAGCATTTT	CASSLYTGADDQPQHF
many	TRBV30	TRBD1	TRBJ1-1	13	TGTGCCAGCAAAGGGACAGGGGAACTTCAAGCTTTCTTT	CASKGTGELQAFF
many	TRBV20-1	NA	TRBJ2-7	13	TGCAGTGCTAGCGGGGGCGGATTCTACGAGCAGTACTTC	CSASGGGFYEQYF
NA	TRBV11-1	TRBD2	TRBJ2-1	16	TGTGCCAGCAGCTTAGCCCTAGCGGGCCTGTATAAAAAGCAGTTCTTC	CASSLALAGLYKKQFF
many	TRBV29-1	NA	TRBJ2-1	15	TGCAGCGTTGAAGGTGCAGGGGTTTACTACAATGAGCAGTTCTTC	CSVEGAGVYYNEQFF
NA	TRBV4-2	TRBD2	TRBJ2-1	15	TGTGCCAGCAGCCAGATGACTAGCGGGAGTGAAGAGCCGTCCTTC	CASSQMTSGSEEPSF
many	TRBV5-6	NA	TRBJ1-6	14	TGTGCCAGCAGTACAGGCTCCGAAAATTCACCCCTCCACTTT	CASSTGSENSPLHF
NA	TRBV2	NA	TRBJ2-7	18	TGTACCAGCAGTGAATTGCGTGGGGCCCTAGGTGAAACCTACGAGCAGTACTTC	CTSSELRGALGETYEQYF
NA	TRBV7-9	TRBD1	TRBJ2-2	14	TGTGCCAGCAGCCCAACAGGGGGCAACGGGGAGCTGTTTTTT	CASSPTGGNGELFF
medium-sized	TRBV10-3	NA	TRBJ2-7	17	TGTGCCATCAGGACAGGGGAACTAGCGGGTGTTCCCTACGAGCAGTACTTC	CAIRTGELAGVPYEQYF
NA	TRBV10-2	NA	TRBJ2-4	16	TGCGGCAGCAGTGATGAACTAGCTTGGCACAAAAACATTCAGTACTTC	CGSSDELAWHKNIQYF
many	TRBV28	NA	TRBJ2-4	12	TGTGCCAGCAATGAGGCCCGAAACATTCAGTACTTC	CASNEARNIQYF
NA	TRBV5-6	NA	TRBJ2-3	16	TGTGCTAGCAGCCCGACGGACGGACCGAACACAGATACGCAATATTTT	CASSPTDGPNTDTQYF
NA	TRBV6-6	NA	TRBJ1-5	13	TGTGCTAGCAACGAGCACCCAAATCAGCCCCAGCATTTT	CASNEHPNQPQHF
NA	TRBV29-1	NA	TRBJ2-5	14	TGCAGCGTTGGGCCTGCAGGGTGGTTGGGGACCCAGTACTTC	CSVGPAGWLGTQYF
NA	TRBV24-1	TRBD2	TRBJ2-5	15	TGTGTCACCAGTGACCAAGGACTAGCCGGGGAGACCCAGTACTTC	CVTSDQGLAGETQYF
NA	TRBV28	TRBD1	TRBJ2-7	15	TGTACCAGCAGTTCCCCGACAGGGAAGGGAGACGTGCAGTACTTC	CTSSSPTGKGDVQYF
once	TRBV24-1	NA	TRBJ2-2	16	TGTGTCACCCGAGGTTCTGGAGCGGGGAACACCGGGGAGCTGTTTTTT	CVTRGSGAGNTGELFF
NA	TRBV19	TRBD1	TRBJ1-1	16	TGTGCCAGTAGACCGTACAGGGGGCAAGTGAACACTGAAGCTTTCTTT	CASRPYRGQVNTEAFF
many	TRBV7-2	NA	TRBJ2-7	15	TGTGCCAGCAGCTTAGGATTAGCGGAGAACTACGAGCAGTACTTC	CASSLGLAENYEQYF
many	TRBV10-1	NA	TRBJ2-7	12	TGCGCCAGCAGCCCCCACGGGAACGAGCAGTACTTC	CASSPHGNEQYF
NA	TRBV6-5	TRBD1	TRBJ1-6	19	TGTGCCAGCAGTTACAACACAGGACAGGACAGCTCCTATAATTCACGCATCCACTTT	CASSYNTGQDSSYNSRIHF
once	TRBV6-1	NA	TRBJ2-5	15	TGCGCCAGCAGTGAATACCGAGCGATTCAAGAGACCCAATACTTC	CASSEYRAIQETQYF
NA	TRBV6-6	NA	TRBJ2-3	17	TGTGCCAGCAGGTACTCCGGACTAACTCAGGGCACAGATACGCAGTATTTT	CASRYSGLTQGTDTQYF
NA	TRBV10-3	NA	TRBJ2-5	14	TGTGCCATCAGTGTGTCAGTACAGTGGGAGACCCAGTACTTC	CAISVSVQWETQYF
NA	TRBV10-2	NA	TRBJ2-4	16	TGCGCCAGCAGTGATGAACTAGGGGGGCACGCAAACATTCAGTACTTC	CASSDELGGHANIQYF
NA	TRBV4-1	NA	TRBJ1-5	14	TGCGCCAGCAGTCAGGTCTTTAGCAATCAGCACCAGCATTTT	CASSQVFSNQHQHF
NA	TRBV5-4	NA	TRBJ2-1	17	TGTGCCAGCAGCCCGAGCTCGGGCGCAAATTTGGGCGATGAGCAGTTCTTC	CASSPSSGANLGDEQFF
NA	TRBV5-1	NA	TRBJ2-1	14	TGCGCCAGCGGCCTTGTAAGCTCCTACAGTGAGCAGTTCTTC	CASGLVSSYSEQFF